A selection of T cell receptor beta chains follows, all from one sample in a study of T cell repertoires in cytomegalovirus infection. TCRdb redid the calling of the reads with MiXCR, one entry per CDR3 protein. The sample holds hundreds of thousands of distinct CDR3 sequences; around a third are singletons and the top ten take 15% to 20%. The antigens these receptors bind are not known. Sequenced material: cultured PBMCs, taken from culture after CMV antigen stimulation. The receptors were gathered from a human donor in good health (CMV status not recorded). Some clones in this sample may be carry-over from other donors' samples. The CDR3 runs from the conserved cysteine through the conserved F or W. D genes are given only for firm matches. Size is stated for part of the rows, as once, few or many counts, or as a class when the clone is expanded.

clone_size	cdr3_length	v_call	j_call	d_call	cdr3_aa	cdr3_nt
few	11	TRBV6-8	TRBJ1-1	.	CASSYSREAFF	TGTGCCAGCAGTTACTCGCGGGAGGCTTTCTTT
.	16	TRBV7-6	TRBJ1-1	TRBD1	CASSQRYRGQVTEAFF	TGTGCCAGCAGCCAACGTTACAGGGGGCAGGTCACTGAAGCTTTCTTT
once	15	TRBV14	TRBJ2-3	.	CASSQDWGGWDTQYF	TGTGCCAGCAGCCAAGATTGGGGCGGCTGGGATACGCAGTATTTT
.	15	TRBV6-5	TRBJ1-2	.	CASSWDGVFNYGYTF	TGTGCCAGCAGTTGGGACGGAGTCTTTAACTATGGCTACACCTTC
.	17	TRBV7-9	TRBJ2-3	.	CASSLVPRGPRTDTQYF	TGTGCCAGCAGCTTAGTGCCGCGGGGGCCCCGCACAGATACGCAGTATTTT
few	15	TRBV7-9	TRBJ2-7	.	CASSLDSQAGYEQYF	TGTGCCAGCAGCTTAGATTCACAGGCTGGGTACGAGCAGTACTTC
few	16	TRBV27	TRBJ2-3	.	CASRGKGLIRTHTQYF	TGTGCCAGCAGGGGAAAAGGGTTAATAAGGACCCATACGCAGTATTTT
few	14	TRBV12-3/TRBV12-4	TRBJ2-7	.	CASTAQGKPYEQYF	TGTGCCAGCACAGCGCAGGGGAAGCCCTACGAGCAGTACTTC
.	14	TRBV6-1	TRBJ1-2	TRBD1	CASRITGGQAGYTF	TGTGCCAGCAGGATAACAGGGGGCCAAGCTGGCTACACCTTC
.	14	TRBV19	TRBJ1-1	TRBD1	CASKDRDWGTEAFF	TGTGCCAGTAAAGACAGGGATTGGGGAACTGAAGCTTTCTTT